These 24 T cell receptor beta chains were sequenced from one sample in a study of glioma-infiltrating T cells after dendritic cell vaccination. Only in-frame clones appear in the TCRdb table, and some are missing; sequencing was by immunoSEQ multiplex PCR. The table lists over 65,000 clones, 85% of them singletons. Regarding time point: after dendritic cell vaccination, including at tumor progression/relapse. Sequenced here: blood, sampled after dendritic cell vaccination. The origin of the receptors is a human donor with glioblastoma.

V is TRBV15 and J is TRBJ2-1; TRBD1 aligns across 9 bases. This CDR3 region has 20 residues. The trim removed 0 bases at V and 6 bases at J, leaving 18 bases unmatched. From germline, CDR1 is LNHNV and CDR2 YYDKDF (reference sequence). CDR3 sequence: CATSRENTPDRGPIPNEQFF. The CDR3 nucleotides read TGTGCCACCAGCAGAGAAAACACCCCGGACAGGGGCCCAATACCCAATGAGCAGTTCTTC. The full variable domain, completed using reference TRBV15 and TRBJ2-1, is DAMVIQNPRYQVTQFGKPVTLSCSQTLNHNVMYWYQQKSSQAPKLLFHYYDKDFNNEADTPDNFQSRRPNTSFCFLDIRSPGLGDTAMYLCATSRENTPDRGPIPNEQFFGPGTRLTVL.

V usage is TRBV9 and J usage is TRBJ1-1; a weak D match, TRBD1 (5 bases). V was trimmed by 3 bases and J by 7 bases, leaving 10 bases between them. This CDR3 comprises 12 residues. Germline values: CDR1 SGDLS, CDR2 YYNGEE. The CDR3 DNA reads TGTGCCAGCAGCGGAGACGGGGGTGAAGCTTTCTTT. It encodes CASSGDGGEAFF.

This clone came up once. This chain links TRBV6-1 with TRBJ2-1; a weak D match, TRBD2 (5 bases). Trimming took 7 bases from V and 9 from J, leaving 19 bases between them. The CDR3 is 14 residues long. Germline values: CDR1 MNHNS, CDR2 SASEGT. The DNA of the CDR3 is TGTGCCAGCACCTTAGCTTTCGGGAACAGTGAGCAGTTCTTC. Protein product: CASTLAFGNSEQFF.

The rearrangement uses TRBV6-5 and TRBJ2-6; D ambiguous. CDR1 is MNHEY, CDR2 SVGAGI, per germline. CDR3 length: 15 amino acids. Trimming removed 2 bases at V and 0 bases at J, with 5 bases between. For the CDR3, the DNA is TGTGCCAGCAGTTACAGAGGCTCTGGGGCCAACGTCCTGACTTTC. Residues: CASSYRGSGANVLTF.

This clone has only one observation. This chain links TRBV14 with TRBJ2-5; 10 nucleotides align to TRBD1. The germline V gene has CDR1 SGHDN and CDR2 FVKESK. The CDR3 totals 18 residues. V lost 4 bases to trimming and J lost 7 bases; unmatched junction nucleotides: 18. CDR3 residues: CASSPRDRGNPRVGTQYF. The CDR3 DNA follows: TGTGCCAGCAGCCCCCGGGACAGGGGAAATCCAAGAGTCGGGACCCAGTACTTC.

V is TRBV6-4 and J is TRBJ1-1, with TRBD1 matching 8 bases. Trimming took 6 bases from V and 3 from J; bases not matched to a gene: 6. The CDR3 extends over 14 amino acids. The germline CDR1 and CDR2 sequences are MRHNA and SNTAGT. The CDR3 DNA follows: TGTGCCAGCAGCCTAACAGGGGGGGACACTGAAGCTTTCTTT. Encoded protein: CASSLTGGDTEAFF.

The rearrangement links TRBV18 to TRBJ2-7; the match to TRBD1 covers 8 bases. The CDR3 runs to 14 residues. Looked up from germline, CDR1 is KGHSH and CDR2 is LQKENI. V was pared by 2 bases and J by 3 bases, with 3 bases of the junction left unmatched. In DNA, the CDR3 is TGTGCCAGCTCACCATTAGACAGGGGCTACGAGCAGTACTTC. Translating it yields CASSPLDRGYEQYF.

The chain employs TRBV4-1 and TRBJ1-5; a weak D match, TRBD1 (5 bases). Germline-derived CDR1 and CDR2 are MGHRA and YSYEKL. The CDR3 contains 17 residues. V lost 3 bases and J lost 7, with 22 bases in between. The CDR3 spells CASSQSIGGSGEQPQHF. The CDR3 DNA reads TGCGCCAGCAGCCAGTCCATCGGGGGAAGCGGAGAACAGCCCCAGCATTTT.

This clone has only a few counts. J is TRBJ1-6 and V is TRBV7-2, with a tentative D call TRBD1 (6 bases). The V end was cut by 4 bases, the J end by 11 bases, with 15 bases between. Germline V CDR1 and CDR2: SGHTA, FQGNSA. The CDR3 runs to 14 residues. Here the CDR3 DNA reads TGTGCCAGCAGCTCGCCGACAGGATTTCCACCCCTCCACTTT. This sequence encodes CASSSPTGFPPLHF.

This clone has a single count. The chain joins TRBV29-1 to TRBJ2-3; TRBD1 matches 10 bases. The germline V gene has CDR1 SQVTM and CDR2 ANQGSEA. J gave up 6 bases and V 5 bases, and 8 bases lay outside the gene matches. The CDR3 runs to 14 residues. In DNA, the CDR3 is TGCAGCGTTAAGGGACAGGGGACATTGGATACGCAGTATTTT. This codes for CSVKGQGTLDTQYF.

The CDR3 region is CASSLVGQGVNTEAFF. The CDR3 nucleotides read TGTGCCAGCAGCTTAGTGGGGCAGGGGGTGAACACTGAAGCTTTCTTT. The chain carries TRBV7-9 and TRBJ1-1; 7 bases line up with TRBD1. CDR3 length equals 16 residues. Trimming at V came to 1 base and at J to 0 bases, leaving 5 bases not matched to a gene. CDR1 and CDR2 (germline): SEHNR, FQNEAQ (reference sequence). The full variable domain, with the rest looked up from reference TRBV7-9 and TRBJ1-1, is DTGVSQNPRHKITKRGQNVTFRCDPISEHNRLYWYRQTLGQGPEFLTYFQNEAQLEKSRLLSDRFSAERPKGSFSTLEIQRTEQGDSAMYLCASSLVGQGVNTEAFFGQGTRLTVV.

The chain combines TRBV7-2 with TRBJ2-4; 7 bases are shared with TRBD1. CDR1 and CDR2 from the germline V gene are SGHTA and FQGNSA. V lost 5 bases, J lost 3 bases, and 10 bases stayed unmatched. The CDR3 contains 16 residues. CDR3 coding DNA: TGTGCCAGCAGCCCCGAGGGGGCAGGGGTCAAAAACATTCAGTACTTC. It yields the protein CASSPEGAGVKNIQYF.

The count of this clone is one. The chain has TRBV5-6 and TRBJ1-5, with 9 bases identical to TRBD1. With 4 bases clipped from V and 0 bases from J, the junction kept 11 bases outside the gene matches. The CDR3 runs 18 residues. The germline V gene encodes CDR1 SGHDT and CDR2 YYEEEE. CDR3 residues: CASSLTTGGSYSNQPQHF. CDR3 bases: TGTGCCAGCAGCCTGACGACAGGGGGAAGCTATAGCAATCAGCCCCAGCATTTT. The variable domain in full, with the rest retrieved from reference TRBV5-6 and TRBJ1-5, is DAGVTQSPTHLIKTRGQQVTLRCSPKSGHDTVSWYQQALGQGPQFIFQYYEEEERQRGNFPDRFSGHQFPNYSSELNVNALLLGDSALYLCASSLTTGGSYSNQPQHFGDGTRLSIL.

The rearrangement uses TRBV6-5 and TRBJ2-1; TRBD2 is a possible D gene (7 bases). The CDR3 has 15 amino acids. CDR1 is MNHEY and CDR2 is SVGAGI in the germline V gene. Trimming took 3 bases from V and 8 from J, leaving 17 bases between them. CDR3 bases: TGTGCCAGCAGTTATAGGGGGGGAGAAGTAGATGAGCAGTTCTTC. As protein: CASSYRGGEVDEQFF.

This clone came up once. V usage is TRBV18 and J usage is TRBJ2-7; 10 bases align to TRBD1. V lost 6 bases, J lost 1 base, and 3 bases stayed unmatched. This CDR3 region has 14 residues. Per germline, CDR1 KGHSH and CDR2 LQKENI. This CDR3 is CASSRTGGSYEQYF. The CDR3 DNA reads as TGTGCCAGCTCGCGGACAGGGGGTTCCTACGAGCAGTACTTC.

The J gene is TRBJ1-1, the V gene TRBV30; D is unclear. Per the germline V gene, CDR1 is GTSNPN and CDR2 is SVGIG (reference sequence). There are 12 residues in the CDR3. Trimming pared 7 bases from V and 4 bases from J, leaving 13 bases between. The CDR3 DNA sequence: TGTGCCTCCCTCCTCGGAGCCACTGAAGCTTTCTTT. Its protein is CASLLGATEAFF.

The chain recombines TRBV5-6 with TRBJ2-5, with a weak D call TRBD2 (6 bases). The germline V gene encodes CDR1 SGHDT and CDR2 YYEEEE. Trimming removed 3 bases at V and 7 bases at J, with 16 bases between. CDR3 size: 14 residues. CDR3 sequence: CASSSRGAVGTQYF. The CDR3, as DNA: TGTGCCAGCAGCTCTCGCGGGGCGGTTGGGACCCAGTACTTC.

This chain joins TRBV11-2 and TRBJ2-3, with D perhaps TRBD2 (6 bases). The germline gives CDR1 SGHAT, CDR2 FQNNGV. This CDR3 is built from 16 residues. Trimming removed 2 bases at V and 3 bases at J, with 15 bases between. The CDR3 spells CASSLTLAPLTDTQYF. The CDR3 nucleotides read TGTGCCAGCAGCTTAACCCTAGCGCCCCTGACAGATACGCAGTATTTT.

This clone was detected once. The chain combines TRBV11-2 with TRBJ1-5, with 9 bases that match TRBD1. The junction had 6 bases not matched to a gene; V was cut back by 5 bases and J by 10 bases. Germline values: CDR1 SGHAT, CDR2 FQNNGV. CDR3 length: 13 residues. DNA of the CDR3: TGTGCCAGCAGCCGGGACAGGGCGGGCCCCCAGCATTTT. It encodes CASSRDRAGPQHF.

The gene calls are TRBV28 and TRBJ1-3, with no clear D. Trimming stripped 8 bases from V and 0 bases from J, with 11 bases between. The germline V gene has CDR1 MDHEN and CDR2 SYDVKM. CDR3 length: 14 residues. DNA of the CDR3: TGTGCCAGCTTGCGGCGGCCCTCTGGAAACACCATATATTTT. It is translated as CASLRRPSGNTIYF.

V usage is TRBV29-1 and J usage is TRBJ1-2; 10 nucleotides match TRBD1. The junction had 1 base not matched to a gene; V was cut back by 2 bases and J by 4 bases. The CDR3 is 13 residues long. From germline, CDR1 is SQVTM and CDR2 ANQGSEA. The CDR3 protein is CSVERQGAYGYTF. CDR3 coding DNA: TGCAGCGTTGAAAGACAGGGGGCCTATGGCTACACCTTC. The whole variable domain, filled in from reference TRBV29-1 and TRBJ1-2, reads SAVISQKPSRDICQRGTSLTIQCQVDSQVTMMFWYRQQPGQSLTLIATANQGSEATYESGFVIDKFPISRPNLTFSTLTVSNMSPEDSSIYLCSVERQGAYGYTFGSGTRLTVV.

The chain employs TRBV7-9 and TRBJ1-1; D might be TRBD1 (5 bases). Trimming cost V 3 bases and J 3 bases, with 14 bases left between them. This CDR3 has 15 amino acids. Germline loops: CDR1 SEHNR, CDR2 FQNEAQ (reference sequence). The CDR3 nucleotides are TGTGCCAGCAGCTTGGGGGGGGTTTATGACACTGAAGCTTTCTTT. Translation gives CASSLGGVYDTEAFF.

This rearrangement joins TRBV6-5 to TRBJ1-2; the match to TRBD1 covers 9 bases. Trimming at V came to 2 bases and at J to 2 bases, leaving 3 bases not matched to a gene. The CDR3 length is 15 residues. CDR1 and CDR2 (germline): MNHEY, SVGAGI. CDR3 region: CASSYTGTGNYGYTF. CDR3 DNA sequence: TGTGCCAGCAGTTACACCGGGACAGGGAACTATGGCTACACCTTC.

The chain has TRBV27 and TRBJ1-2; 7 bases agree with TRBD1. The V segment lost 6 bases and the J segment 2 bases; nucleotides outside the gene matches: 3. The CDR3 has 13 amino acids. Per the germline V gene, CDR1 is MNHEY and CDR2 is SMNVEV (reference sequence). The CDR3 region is CASRTQGNYGYTF. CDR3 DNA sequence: TGTGCCAGCAGGACACAGGGGAACTATGGCTACACCTTC.